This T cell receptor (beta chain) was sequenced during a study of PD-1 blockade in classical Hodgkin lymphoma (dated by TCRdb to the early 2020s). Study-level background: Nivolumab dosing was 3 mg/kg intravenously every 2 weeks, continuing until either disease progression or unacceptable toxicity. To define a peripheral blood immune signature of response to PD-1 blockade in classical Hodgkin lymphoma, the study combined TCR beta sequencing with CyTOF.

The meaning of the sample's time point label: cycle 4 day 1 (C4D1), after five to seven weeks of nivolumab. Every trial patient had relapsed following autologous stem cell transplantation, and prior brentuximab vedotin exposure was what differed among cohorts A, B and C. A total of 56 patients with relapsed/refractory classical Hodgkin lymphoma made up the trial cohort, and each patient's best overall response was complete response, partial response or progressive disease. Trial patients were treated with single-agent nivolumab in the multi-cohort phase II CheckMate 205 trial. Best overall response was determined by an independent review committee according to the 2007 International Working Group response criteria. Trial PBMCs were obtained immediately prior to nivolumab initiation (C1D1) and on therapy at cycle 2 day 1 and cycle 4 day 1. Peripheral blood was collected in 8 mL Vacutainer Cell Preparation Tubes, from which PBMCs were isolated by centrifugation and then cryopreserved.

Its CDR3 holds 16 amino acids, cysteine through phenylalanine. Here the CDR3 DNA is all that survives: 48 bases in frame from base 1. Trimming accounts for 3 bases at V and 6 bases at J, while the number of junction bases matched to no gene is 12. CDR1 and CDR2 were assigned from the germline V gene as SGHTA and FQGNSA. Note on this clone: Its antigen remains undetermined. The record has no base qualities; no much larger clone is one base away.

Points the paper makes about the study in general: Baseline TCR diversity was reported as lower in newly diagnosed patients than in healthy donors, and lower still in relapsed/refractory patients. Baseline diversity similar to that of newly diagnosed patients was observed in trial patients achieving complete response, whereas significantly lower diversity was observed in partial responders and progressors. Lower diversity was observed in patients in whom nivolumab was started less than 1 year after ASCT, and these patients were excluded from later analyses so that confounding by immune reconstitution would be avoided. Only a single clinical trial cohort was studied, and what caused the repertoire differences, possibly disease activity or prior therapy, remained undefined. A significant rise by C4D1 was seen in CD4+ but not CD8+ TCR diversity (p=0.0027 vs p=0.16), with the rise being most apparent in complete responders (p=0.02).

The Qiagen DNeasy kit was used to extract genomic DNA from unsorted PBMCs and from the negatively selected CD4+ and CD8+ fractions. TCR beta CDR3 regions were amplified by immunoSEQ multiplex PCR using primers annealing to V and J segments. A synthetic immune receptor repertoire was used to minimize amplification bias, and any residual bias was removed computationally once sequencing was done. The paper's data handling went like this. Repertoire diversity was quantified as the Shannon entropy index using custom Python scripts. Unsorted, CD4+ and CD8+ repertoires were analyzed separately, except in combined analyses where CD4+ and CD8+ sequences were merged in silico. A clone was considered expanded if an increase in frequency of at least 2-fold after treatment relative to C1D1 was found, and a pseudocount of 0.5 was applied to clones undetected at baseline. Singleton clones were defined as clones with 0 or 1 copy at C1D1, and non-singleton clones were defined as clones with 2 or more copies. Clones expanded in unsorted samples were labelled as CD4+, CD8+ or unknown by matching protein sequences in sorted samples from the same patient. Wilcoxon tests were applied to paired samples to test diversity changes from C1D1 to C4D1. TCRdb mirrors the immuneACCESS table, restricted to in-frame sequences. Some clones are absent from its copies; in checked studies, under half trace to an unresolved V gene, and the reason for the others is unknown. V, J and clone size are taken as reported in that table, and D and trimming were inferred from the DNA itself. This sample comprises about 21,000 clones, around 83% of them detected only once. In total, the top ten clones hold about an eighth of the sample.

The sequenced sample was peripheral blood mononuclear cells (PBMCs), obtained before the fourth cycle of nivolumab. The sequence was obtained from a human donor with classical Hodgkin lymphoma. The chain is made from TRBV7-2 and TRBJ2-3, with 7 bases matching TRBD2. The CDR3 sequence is CASSFNVRETGDTQYF. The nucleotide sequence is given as TGTGCCAGCAGCTTCAATGTGCGGGAGACTGGGGATACGCAGTATTTT.